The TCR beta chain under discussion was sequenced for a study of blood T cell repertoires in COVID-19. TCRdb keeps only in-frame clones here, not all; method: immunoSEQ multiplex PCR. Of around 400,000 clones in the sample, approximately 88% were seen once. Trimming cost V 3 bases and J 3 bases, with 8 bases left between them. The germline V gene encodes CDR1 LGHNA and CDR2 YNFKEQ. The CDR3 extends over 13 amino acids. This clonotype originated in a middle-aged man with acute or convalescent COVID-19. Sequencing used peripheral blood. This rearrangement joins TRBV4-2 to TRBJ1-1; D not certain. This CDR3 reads CASSQSRDTEAFF. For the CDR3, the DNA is TGTGCCAGCAGCCAGTCGCGGGACACTGAAGCTTTCTTT.